This TCR beta chain came from a study of healthy donors' naive CD4 and CD8 T cells. Study background: For TCR alpha, new primers spanned all functional IMGT alpha genes.

Per germline, CDR1 MNHEY and CDR2 SVGAGI. The CDR3 has 14 residues. The V end was cut by 2 bases, the J end by 8 bases, with 15 bases between. Starting from around 500 ng of total RNA, TCR libraries were made with linear amplification. From the reads, TCRdb called clonotypes with MiXCR, one entry per CDR3 protein. The data hold approximately 200,000 distinct CDR3 sequences, with nearly 75% observed a single time. The sequence was collected from a pool of human donors in good health; the sample pools cells from several healthy donors. The chain employs TRBV6-5 and TRBJ1-2, with a weak D call TRBD1 (6 bases). The sequenced sample consisted of naive CD4+ and CD8+ T cells sorted from blood, pooled from several donors. CDR3 coding DNA: TGTGCCAGCAGTTACCTCTCGACAGGACAAGGCTACACCTTC. Translated: CASSYLSTGQGYTF.